What follows is one T cell receptor (beta chain) and its context. In the authors' workflow: From reference gene primer amplification, estimates of nucleated cell counts were derived. Profiled with immunoSEQ multiplex PCR; TCRdb holds only in-frame clones, not every one. The V and J calls and clone size were taken over from that table, and D and trimming were inferred from the DNA. The top ten hold 2% to 2.5% of the sample, which has 200,000 to 250,000 clones, roughly nine tenths seen once. These data come from a study of blood T cell repertoires in COVID-19. Study background: Some COVID-19 samples were acute and others convalescent; all came from the United States, Italy and Spain. PBMCs, B-cell-depleted T cells, or T cells were the source of the cDNA or gDNA that made up the material.

This TCR was sampled from a woman aged 45-60 years with acute or convalescent COVID-19. Sequencing input: peripheral blood.

The CDR3 nucleotides are TGTGCCAGCATTCTACACGGGACAGGTAAAGAAAAACTGTTTTTT. Translating gives CASILHGTGKEKLFF. This chain connects TRBV6-5 to TRBJ1-4; TRBD1 agrees at 8 bases. This CDR3 spans 15 amino acids. Germline CDR1 reads MNHEY; CDR2 reads SVGAGI. Trimming at V came to 7 bases and at J to 8 bases, leaving 12 bases not matched to a gene.